A single TCR beta chain is shown here with its context. Its antigen is not identified. One end of the junction does not line up with germline, which may come from a read error. It was healthy bone marrow donors who served as donors. This sample is drawn from a study of cytomegalovirus exposure and HLA in healthy donors. Overall study findings and caveats: Published work reported that the classifier diagnosed cytomegalovirus status with high specificity and sensitivity. Some V segments, including TRBV6-2 and TRBV6-3, were excluded as indistinguishable. A prior analysis recorded that most TCR beta V segments were productive about 87% or about 30% of the time.

Vbeta (60) and Jbeta (13) primers were used in the PCR. The assay was immunoSEQ multiplex PCR, and TCRdb's table has in-frame clones only and misses some. The sample lists over 90,000 clones, 65% to 85% occurring once. CDR1 SSHAT and CDR2 FNYEAQ come from the germline V gene (reference sequence). This CDR3 comprises 18 residues. Sequencing used PBMCs. The rearrangement joins TRBV7-7 to TRBJ2-2; 12 bases line up with TRBD1. This clonotype originated in a female donor in good health and CMV-seropositive. The CDR3 region has the DNA TGTGCTAGCAGCTTAACACCGGGACAGGGGGCCGGCACCGGGGAGCTGTTTTTT. The encoded protein is CASSLTPGQGAGTGELFF.